The rows below give T cell receptor beta chains drawn from one sample of a study of glioma-infiltrating T cells after dendritic cell vaccination. The method was immunoSEQ multiplex PCR; TCRdb's version includes in-frame clones alone and lacks a portion of them. The repertoire consists of around 67,000 clones, with around 86% occurring once and the leading ten covering roughly 7.9%. This specimen consisted of blood, obtained before dendritic cell vaccination. The receptor set was obtained from a human donor with glioblastoma. Both conserved end residues are part of each CDR3. Each record gives: J gene, V gene, clone size, D gene, CDR3 protein, CDR3 DNA. D genes are given only for firm matches. A row's size may be missing; if present it is once, few, many or a size class.

j_gene: TRBJ2-7; v_gene: TRBV5-4; abundance: NA; d_gene: TRBD1; CDR3aa: CASSVGTANYEQYF; CDR3nt: TGTGCCAGCAGCGTAGGGACAGCTAACTACGAGCAGTACTTC
j_gene: TRBJ2-7; v_gene: TRBV18; abundance: NA; d_gene: TRBD1; CDR3aa: CASSLQGAVEQYF; CDR3nt: TGTGCCAGCTCACTCCAGGGGGCTGTCGAGCAGTACTTC
j_gene: TRBJ2-7; v_gene: TRBV5-1; abundance: NA; d_gene: NA; CDR3aa: CASSLFFGQPEQYF; CDR3nt: NA
j_gene: TRBJ2-5; v_gene: TRBV7-6; abundance: NA; d_gene: TRBD2; CDR3aa: CASSLASSGVFDQETQYF; CDR3nt: TGTGCCAGCAGCTTAGCGTCTAGCGGGGTATTCGACCAAGAGACCCAGTACTTC
j_gene: TRBJ1-1; v_gene: TRBV5-1; abundance: NA; d_gene: NA; CDR3aa: CASSLAFDTEAFF; CDR3nt: TGCGCCAGCAGCTTGGCCTTTGACACTGAAGCTTTCTTT
j_gene: TRBJ1-5; v_gene: TRBV19; abundance: NA; d_gene: NA; CDR3aa: CASSIDGTSFQPQHF; CDR3nt: TGTGCCAGTAGTATAGACGGGACTAGCTTCCAGCCCCAGCATTTT
j_gene: TRBJ2-7; v_gene: TRBV5-5; abundance: NA; d_gene: NA; CDR3aa: CASSPSGTRIGYEQYF; CDR3nt: TGTGCCAGCAGCCCTTCTGGGACACGGATCGGCTACGAGCAGTACTTC
j_gene: TRBJ2-3; v_gene: TRBV5-1; abundance: NA; d_gene: NA; CDR3aa: CASSLGGGDSTDTQYF; CDR3nt: TGCGCCAGCAGCTTGGGCGGGGGCGATAGCACAGATACGCAGTATTTT
j_gene: TRBJ2-2; v_gene: TRBV6-1; abundance: NA; d_gene: NA; CDR3aa: CASSEVSTGELFF; CDR3nt: TGTGCCAGCAGTGAAGTGTCGACCGGGGAGCTGTTTTTT
j_gene: TRBJ1-3; v_gene: TRBV11-2; abundance: NA; d_gene: TRBD1; CDR3aa: CASSLVLRGPGNTIYF; CDR3nt: TGTGCCAGCAGCTTGGTCCTCAGGGGGCCGGGAAACACCATATATTTT
j_gene: TRBJ1-1; v_gene: TRBV15; abundance: once; d_gene: NA; CDR3aa: CATSREFTRSEAFF; CDR3nt: TGTGCCACCAGCAGAGAATTCACGAGGTCTGAAGCTTTCTTT
j_gene: TRBJ1-1; v_gene: TRBV30; abundance: NA; d_gene: NA; CDR3aa: CAWSGTGREFF; CDR3nt: TGTGCCTGGAGCGGCACAGGGAGGGAATTCTTT
j_gene: TRBJ1-1; v_gene: TRBV9; abundance: once; d_gene: NA; CDR3aa: CASNRGGQNTEAFF; CDR3nt: TGTGCCAGCAATCGGGGGGGGCAGAACACTGAAGCTTTCTTT
j_gene: TRBJ2-1; v_gene: TRBV9; abundance: NA; d_gene: TRBD1; CDR3aa: CASSVDLGQGAGEQFF; CDR3nt: TGTGCCAGCAGCGTAGACTTAGGACAGGGGGCAGGTGAGCAGTTCTTC
j_gene: TRBJ2-7; v_gene: TRBV9; abundance: NA; d_gene: NA; CDR3aa: CASSGTGSYEQYF; CDR3nt: TGTGCCAGCAGCGGTACAGGGAGCTACGAGCAGTACTTC
j_gene: TRBJ2-6; v_gene: TRBV7-2; abundance: NA; d_gene: NA; CDR3aa: CASSLAGSSGANVLTF; CDR3nt: TGTGCCAGCAGCTTAGCTGGCAGCTCTGGGGCCAACGTCCTGACTTTC
j_gene: TRBJ2-7; v_gene: TRBV9; abundance: NA; d_gene: TRBD1; CDR3aa: CASSDKDRGLDEQYF; CDR3nt: TGTGCCAGCAGCGATAAGGACAGGGGGCTGGACGAGCAGTACTTC
j_gene: TRBJ2-1; v_gene: TRBV6-5; abundance: once; d_gene: TRBD1; CDR3aa: CASRSTGARIDEQFF; CDR3nt: TGTGCCAGCAGATCTACAGGGGCGCGCATAGATGAGCAGTTCTTC
j_gene: TRBJ2-2; v_gene: TRBV4-2; abundance: NA; d_gene: TRBD1; CDR3aa: CASSPPGGVTGELFF; CDR3nt: TGTGCCAGCAGCCCGCCAGGGGGTGTCACCGGGGAGCTGTTTTTT
j_gene: TRBJ1-2; v_gene: TRBV4-3; abundance: NA; d_gene: TRBD1; CDR3aa: CASSQDMTGTYGYTF; CDR3nt: TGCGCCAGCAGCCAAGATATGACAGGGACCTATGGCTACACCTTC
j_gene: TRBJ1-1; v_gene: TRBV4-1; abundance: NA; d_gene: TRBD1; CDR3aa: CASSPQQGENTEAFF; CDR3nt: TGCGCCAGCAGCCCTCAACAGGGGGAGAACACTGAAGCTTTCTTT
j_gene: TRBJ2-7; v_gene: TRBV14; abundance: NA; d_gene: NA; CDR3aa: CASSQEGAGSYEQYF; CDR3nt: TGTGCCAGCAGCCAAGAGGGGGCGGGCTCCTACGAGCAGTACTTC
j_gene: TRBJ1-1; v_gene: TRBV6-5; abundance: NA; d_gene: NA; CDR3aa: CASNFPGSNTEAFF; CDR3nt: TGTGCCAGCAATTTTCCGGGTTCGAACACTGAAGCTTTCTTT
j_gene: TRBJ2-5; v_gene: TRBV5-1; abundance: NA; d_gene: NA; CDR3aa: CASMRVPDSETQYF; CDR3nt: TGCGCCAGCATGAGGGTCCCGGACTCAGAGACCCAGTACTTC
j_gene: TRBJ2-3; v_gene: TRBV6-1; abundance: few; d_gene: TRBD2; CDR3aa: CASSESEASGPRDTQYF; CDR3nt: TGTGCCAGCAGTGAATCTGAGGCTAGCGGGCCACGGGATACGCAGTATTTT
j_gene: TRBJ1-5; v_gene: TRBV18; abundance: NA; d_gene: NA; CDR3aa: CASSPSNSNQPQHF; CDR3nt: TGTGCCAGCTCACCAAGCAACAGCAATCAGCCCCAGCATTTT
j_gene: TRBJ1-5; v_gene: TRBV5-6; abundance: NA; d_gene: TRBD1; CDR3aa: CASSLGGRGPGQPQHF; CDR3nt: TGTGCCAGCAGCTTGGGGGGCAGGGGGCCGGGTCAGCCCCAGCATTTT
j_gene: TRBJ1-1; v_gene: TRBV7-2; abundance: medium-sized; d_gene: NA; CDR3aa: CASSLGGGQWDAFF; CDR3nt: TGTGCCAGCAGCTTAGGGGGGGGTCAGTGGGACGCTTTCTTT
j_gene: TRBJ1-1; v_gene: TRBV7-9; abundance: NA; d_gene: NA; CDR3aa: CASSTTGWNTEAFF; CDR3nt: TGTGCCAGCAGCACGACAGGTTGGAACACTGAAGCTTTCTTT
j_gene: TRBJ2-5; v_gene: TRBV7-6; abundance: NA; d_gene: TRBD1; CDR3aa: CASSLDRGQETQYF; CDR3nt: TGTGCCAGCAGCTTAGACAGGGGGCAAGAGACCCAGTACTTC
j_gene: TRBJ1-6; v_gene: TRBV5-4; abundance: NA; d_gene: TRBD1; CDR3aa: CASSLPGQGNSPLHF; CDR3nt: TGTGCCAGCAGCTTGCCTGGACAGGGAAATTCACCCCTCCACTTT
j_gene: TRBJ1-6; v_gene: TRBV6-1; abundance: few; d_gene: TRBD1; CDR3aa: CATEAGQGGSPLHF; CDR3nt: TGTGCCACCGAGGCAGGACAGGGTGGTTCACCCCTCCACTTT
j_gene: TRBJ2-7; v_gene: TRBV7-7; abundance: NA; d_gene: NA; CDR3aa: CASSLGPSYEQYF; CDR3nt: TGTGCCAGCAGCTTAGGCCCCAGCTACGAGCAGTACTTC
j_gene: TRBJ2-7; v_gene: TRBV13; abundance: NA; d_gene: TRBD2; CDR3aa: CASSHKTSGSPEQYF; CDR3nt: TGTGCCAGCAGCCACAAAACTAGCGGGAGTCCCGAGCAGTACTTC
j_gene: TRBJ1-4; v_gene: TRBV29-1; abundance: NA; d_gene: TRBD1; CDR3aa: CSVDQTGFEKLFF; CDR3nt: TGCAGCGTCGACCAGACAGGGTTCGAAAAACTGTTTTTT
j_gene: TRBJ2-3; v_gene: TRBV7-9; abundance: NA; d_gene: TRBD1; CDR3aa: CASSLASGTGESDTQYF; CDR3nt: TGTGCCAGCAGCTTAGCGAGTGGGACAGGGGAGTCAGATACGCAGTATTTT
j_gene: TRBJ1-1; v_gene: TRBV7-6; abundance: NA; d_gene: NA; CDR3aa: CASSLGQNTEAFF; CDR3nt: TGTGCCAGCAGCTTAGGGCAGAACACTGAAGCTTTCTTT
j_gene: TRBJ1-2; v_gene: TRBV29-1; abundance: NA; d_gene: NA; CDR3aa: CSYDRTHYGYTF; CDR3nt: TGCAGCTACGACAGGACCCACTATGGCTACACCTTC
j_gene: TRBJ2-3; v_gene: TRBV7-3; abundance: NA; d_gene: NA; CDR3aa: CASSLMARGTQYF; CDR3nt: TGTGCCAGCAGCTTAATGGCCAGGGGTACGCAGTATTTT
j_gene: TRBJ2-7; v_gene: TRBV27; abundance: once; d_gene: NA; CDR3aa: CASSLEGHPFSEQYF; CDR3nt: TGTGCCAGCAGTTTAGAGGGTCATCCCTTTTCCGAGCAGTACTTC
j_gene: TRBJ1-6; v_gene: TRBV11-2; abundance: NA; d_gene: NA; CDR3aa: CASSLSGGLNSPLHF; CDR3nt: TGTGCCAGCAGCTTAAGTGGAGGGCTCAATTCACCCCTCCACTTT
j_gene: TRBJ2-3; v_gene: TRBV7-9; abundance: NA; d_gene: NA; CDR3aa: CASSRDPEDTQYF; CDR3nt: TGTGCCAGCAGCCGGGATCCGGAAGATACGCAGTATTTT
j_gene: TRBJ2-3; v_gene: TRBV2; abundance: NA; d_gene: TRBD1; CDR3aa: CASRPGQGANTQYF; CDR3nt: TGTGCCAGCAGACCGGGACAGGGGGCCAATACGCAGTATTTT
j_gene: TRBJ1-5; v_gene: TRBV7-2; abundance: NA; d_gene: TRBD1; CDR3aa: CASSLDRGPGEYQPQHF; CDR3nt: TGTGCCAGCAGCTTAGACAGGGGGCCCGGAGAATATCAGCCCCAGCATTTT
j_gene: TRBJ1-1; v_gene: TRBV2; abundance: NA; d_gene: NA; CDR3aa: CASSQERGQTEAFF; CDR3nt: TGTGCCAGCAGTCAGGAGCGGGGGCAAACTGAAGCTTTCTTT
j_gene: TRBJ2-1; v_gene: TRBV6-5; abundance: NA; d_gene: NA; CDR3aa: CASRQSYNEQFF; CDR3nt: TGTGCCAGCAGACAAAGCTACAATGAGCAGTTCTTC
j_gene: TRBJ2-3; v_gene: TRBV5-4; abundance: once; d_gene: TRBD2; CDR3aa: CASSQPSGGLDTQYF; CDR3nt: TGTGCCAGCAGCCAACCTAGCGGGGGTTTAGATACGCAGTATTTT
j_gene: TRBJ1-2; v_gene: TRBV5-4; abundance: NA; d_gene: TRBD1; CDR3aa: CASSSSTGEYGYTF; CDR3nt: TGTGCCAGCAGCTCCTCGACAGGGGAATATGGCTACACCTTC